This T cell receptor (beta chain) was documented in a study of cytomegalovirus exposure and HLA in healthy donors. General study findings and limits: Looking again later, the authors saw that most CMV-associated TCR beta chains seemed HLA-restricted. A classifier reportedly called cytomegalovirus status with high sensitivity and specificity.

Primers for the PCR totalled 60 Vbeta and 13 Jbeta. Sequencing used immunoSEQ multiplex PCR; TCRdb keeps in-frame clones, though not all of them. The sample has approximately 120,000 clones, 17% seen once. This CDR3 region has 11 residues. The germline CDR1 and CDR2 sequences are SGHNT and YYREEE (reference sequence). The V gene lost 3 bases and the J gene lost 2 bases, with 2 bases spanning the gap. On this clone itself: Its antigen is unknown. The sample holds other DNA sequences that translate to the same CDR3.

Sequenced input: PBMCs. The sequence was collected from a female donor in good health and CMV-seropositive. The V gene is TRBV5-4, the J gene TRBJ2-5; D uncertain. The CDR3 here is CASSSQETQYF. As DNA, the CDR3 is TGTGCCAGCAGCTCGCAAGAGACCCAGTACTTC.